This T cell receptor beta chain was profiled in a study of blood T cell repertoires in COVID-19. Study-wide background: Whether acute or convalescent, the COVID-19 samples came from the United States, Italy and Spain. PBMCs, B-cell-depleted T cells, or T cells provided the cDNA or gDNA that made up the material.

Original processing notes: Using reference gene primer amplification, nucleated cell counts were estimated. Clones were read by immunoSEQ multiplex PCR, and TCRdb kept only the in-frame ones, dropping some. That table supplies the V and J calls and clone size; D and trimming were determined from the DNA. The table shows 62,000 or so clones, with 89% occurring only once. Germline V CDR1 and CDR2: SGHRS, YFSETQ. The CDR3 has 14 amino acids. The V segment lost 0 bases and the J segment 7 bases; nucleotides outside the gene matches: 1. The material sequenced was peripheral blood. This sequence was found in a man aged 45 to 65 with active COVID-19. The chain employs TRBV5-1 and TRBJ2-2; 9 bases map to TRBD1. The CDR3 sequence is CASSLGTGVGELFF. As DNA, the CDR3 is TGCGCCAGCAGCTTGGGGACAGGGGTCGGGGAGCTGTTTTTT.